The present entry profiles one T cell receptor beta chain with its context. The antigen remains unidentified. V was trimmed by 5 bases and J by 5 bases, leaving 22 bases between them. This CDR3 has 17 amino acids. Per the germline V gene, CDR1 is SGHAT and CDR2 is FQNNGV. 13 Jbeta primers and 60 Vbeta primers were used for the PCR. Assay: immunoSEQ multiplex PCR; the TCRdb copy retains only in-frame clones and omits some. Among over 95,000 clones listed, around 77% were seen once. The data derive from a study of cytomegalovirus exposure and HLA in healthy donors. Study results and limitations: Later genetic work tied a missense DCLRE1C variant to beta-chain V and J trimming. It was reportedly the case that the classifier diagnosed cytomegalovirus status with high specificity and sensitivity. Sequence variants that were highly shared formed a cluster that was likely a sequencing artifact.

The clonotype comes from a woman aged 25 to 39 in good health and CMV-seropositive. The chain combines TRBV11-2 with TRBJ1-5; TRBD1 might be the D (5 bases). The sample was PBMCs. DNA for the CDR3: TGTGCCAGCAGCCCCCAAAACGGCGGGGCTGGAGATCAGCCCCAGCATTTT. This sequence encodes CASSPQNGGAGDQPQHF. Combining the CDR3 with reference TRBV11-2 and TRBJ1-5 gives the whole variable domain EAGVAQSPRYKIIEKRQSVAFWCNPISGHATLYWYQQILGQGPKLLIQFQNNGVVDDSQLPKDRFSAERLKGVDSTLKIQPAKLEDSAVYLCASSPQNGGAGDQPQHFGDGTRLSIL.